A single sample is the source of the 15 T cell receptor beta chains below, sequenced in a study of shared clonotypes between healthy human individuals. Clones were sequenced by immunoSEQ multiplex PCR, and TCRdb holds only the in-frame ones, with some missing. The table lists hundreds of thousands of clones, about 76% of them singletons. The sample was PBMCs. The receptor source for this set is a woman in her thirties or forties in good health. Some clones in this sample may be carry-over from other donors' samples.

The CDR3 DNA reads TGTGCCATCAGACTGCAGGGAGGGTACAATGAGCAGTTCTTC. Protein product: CAIRLQGGYNEQFF. This chain connects TRBV10-3 to TRBJ2-1; 7 bases are a match to TRBD2. Germline CDR1 reads ENHRY; CDR2 reads SYGVKD. This CDR3 has 14 residues. J was trimmed by 4 bases and V by 6 bases; bases with no gene match: 6.

This clone was observed a single time. The J gene is TRBJ2-7, the V gene TRBV7-3; perhaps TRBD2 as D (7 bases). The CDR3 is 15 amino acids. V was trimmed by 5 bases and J by 2 bases, leaving 16 bases between them. Germline V CDR1 and CDR2: SGHTA, FQGTGA. CDR3 sequence: CASSRGASGTYEQYF. The CDR3, as DNA: TGTGCCAGCAGCCGGGGGGCTAGCGGTACCTACGAGCAGTACTTC.

This rearrangement joins TRBV2 to TRBJ2-2; TRBD2 matches at 8 bases. Germline V gene sequence: CDR1 SNHLY, CDR2 FYNNEI. V lost 8 bases to trimming and J lost 2 bases; unmatched junction nucleotides: 10. The CDR3 covers 16 residues. The CDR3 loop is CASSRLGLVNTGELFF. The CDR3 DNA is TGTGCCAGCTCTCGTCTGGGACTAGTAAACACCGGGGAGCTGTTTTTT.

This rearrangement joins TRBV5-4 to TRBJ2-2; 8 bases agree with TRBD2. Per the germline V gene, CDR1 is SGHNT and CDR2 is YYREEE (reference sequence). The CDR3 is made up of 16 amino acids. V trimming: 4 bases; J trimming: 4 bases; junction bases outside the gene matches: 9. This CDR3 reads CASSGYSGMVTGELFF. The CDR3 coding sequence is TGTGCCAGCAGCGGTTATAGCGGGATGGTCACCGGGGAGCTGTTTTTT.

The chain has TRBV29-1 and TRBJ1-2, with 9 positions matching TRBD1. CDR3 size: 13 residues. CDR1 and CDR2 from the germline V gene are SQVTM and ANQGSEA. V lost 5 bases to trimming and J lost 8 bases; unmatched junction nucleotides: 9. CDR3 in amino acids: CSVPPGQGGGYTF. The CDR3 nucleotides read TGCAGCGTTCCTCCGGGACAGGGTGGAGGCTACACCTTC.

V usage is TRBV29-1 and J usage is TRBJ2-7; the D is unclear. The V and J ends lost 4 bases and 4 bases respectively, with 11 bases between them. This CDR3 is 12 amino acids long. The germline CDR1 and CDR2 sequences are SQVTM and ANQGSEA. This CDR3 is CSVVDRGYEQYF. Written as DNA, the CDR3 is TGCAGCGTTGTGGACCGTGGATACGAGCAGTACTTC.

Worth noting for this clone: Germline and junction disagree at one end, which may indicate a read error. This chain uses TRBV7-2 with TRBJ2-7; TRBD2 agrees at 7 bases. Germline lookup yields CDR1 SGHTA and CDR2 FQGNSA. The CDR3 is 14 residues long. The CDR3 loop reads CASSPRTRSFEQYF. Written as DNA, the CDR3 is TGTGCCAGCAGCCCCCGGACTAGATCCTTCGAGCAGTACTTC. Looking up the rest from reference TRBV7-2 and TRBJ2-7 gives the full variable domain: GAGVSQSPSNKVTEKGKDVELRCDPISGHTALYWYRQSLGQGLEFLIYFQGNSAPDKSGLPSDRFSAERTGGSVSTLTIQRTQQEDSAVYLCASSPRTRSFEQYFGPGTRLTVT.

This clone has just a few counts. The chain is built from TRBV11-1 and TRBJ2-6; D perhaps matches TRBD2 (5 bases). V was pared by 5 bases and J by 0 bases, with 8 bases between. This CDR3 spans 15 amino acids. Per the germline V gene, CDR1 is SGHAT and CDR2 is FQDESV (reference sequence). For the CDR3, the DNA is TGTGCCAGCAGCGACGGACTCTCTGGGGCCAACGTCCTGACTTTC. The encoded protein is CASSDGLSGANVLTF. Full variable domain (rest looked up from reference TRBV11-1 and TRBJ2-6): EAEVAQSPRYKITEKSQAVAFWCDPISGHATLYWYRQILGQGPELLVQFQDESVVDDSQLPKDRFSAERLKGVDSTLKIQPAELGDSAMYLCASSDGLSGANVLTFGAGSRLTVL.

The chain uses TRBV11-1 and TRBJ1-3; D ambiguous. V shed 3 bases and J shed 1 base, with 7 bases lying between them. The CDR3 extends over 14 amino acids. The germline V gene encodes CDR1 SGHAT and CDR2 FQDESV (reference sequence). This chain's CDR3 is CASSFFMSGNTIYF. The DNA for the CDR3 is TGTGCCAGCAGCTTCTTTATGTCTGGAAACACCATATATTTT.

The J gene is TRBJ2-2, the V gene TRBV7-2; D may correspond to TRBD1 or TRBD2 (5 bases each). Trimming left V 4 bases short and J 4 bases short, with 10 bases between. The CDR3 has 14 amino acids. The germline CDR1 and CDR2 sequences are SGHTA and FQGNSA. CDR3 nucleotide sequence: TGTGCCAGCAGCTGGGACCGAATCACCGGGGAGCTGTTTTTT. Its translation is CASSWDRITGELFF.

V and J are TRBV6-4 and TRBJ1-3; D remains unclear. Per the germline V gene, CDR1 is MRHNA and CDR2 is SNTAGT. The CDR3 covers 14 residues. Between the trimmed V and J ends, which lost 3 bases and 0 bases, there was a span of 6 bases. In nucleotides, the CDR3 is TGTGCCAGCAGTGAGTCCGCCTCTGGAAACACCATATATTTT. Translated, it gives CASSESASGNTIYF.

The gene calls are TRBV11-3 and TRBJ2-2; no clear D gene. This CDR3 contains 14 residues. Trimming pared 0 bases from V and 2 bases from J, leaving 4 bases between. Germline-derived CDR1 and CDR2 are SGHNT and YENEEA. CDR3 residues: CASSLDVNTGELFF. The CDR3 DNA follows: TGTGCCAGCAGCTTAGACGTAAACACCGGGGAGCTGTTTTTT.

This clone was seen many times. J is TRBJ2-5 and V is TRBV11-2, with D perhaps matching TRBD2 (5 bases). The CDR3 is 15 residues long. V lost 2 bases, J lost 5 bases, and 15 bases lay in between. Per germline, CDR1 SGHAT and CDR2 FQNNGV. The CDR3 sequence is CASSLSSLDGETQYF. CDR3 DNA sequence: TGTGCCAGCAGCTTAAGTTCACTAGATGGTGAGACCCAGTACTTC.

The chain joins TRBV5-1 to TRBJ2-3, with D possibly being TRBD2 (6 bases). Germline loops: CDR1 SGHRS, CDR2 YFSETQ. The CDR3 has 14 amino acids. Trimming took 3 bases from V and 4 from J, leaving 12 bases between them. CDR3: CASSWGGGSDTQYF. In DNA, the CDR3 is TGCGCCAGCAGCTGGGGTGGAGGGTCAGATACGCAGTATTTT. Full variable domain (rest looked up from reference TRBV5-1 and TRBJ2-3): KAGVTQTPRYLIKTRGQQVTLSCSPISGHRSVSWYQQTPGQGLQFLFEYFSETQRNKGNFPGRFSGRQFSNSRSEMNVSTLELGDSALYLCASSWGGGSDTQYFGPGTRLTVL.

The DNA of the CDR3 is TGCGCCAGCAGCGTCTCGACAGGGTCCAATGAAAAACTGTTTTTT. It translates to CASSVSTGSNEKLFF. The V call is TRBV5-1, the J call TRBJ1-4; 7 bases align to TRBD1. Germline V lookup: CDR1 SGHRS, CDR2 YFSETQ. Unmatched junction bases numbered 8, after V lost 4 bases and J lost 5 bases. The CDR3 length is 15 residues.